This T cell receptor (beta chain) is from a study of blood T cells in healthy people across ages. The use of a sample-barcoded 5' primer and a J-beta primer mix characterized a second PCR of about 6 to 11 cycles. Each sample yielded at least 2.5 million CDR3-containing paired-end reads. MiXCR, run by TCRdb on the 5' RACE reads, gives a single entry per CDR3 protein. The sample lists roughly 1,700,000 distinct CDR3 sequences; roughly 28% were seen once. The V end lost 5 bases, the J end lost 3 bases, and 10 bases lay between the germline ends. This CDR3 is 13 amino acids long. Germline values: CDR1 LNHNV, CDR2 YYDKDF (reference sequence). This clonotype was seen a few times.

The origin of this receptor is a woman aged 25 to 39 in good health. Material for sequencing was blood. V is TRBV15 and J is TRBJ1-2, with unresolved D. The CDR3 loop is CATSEKYDYGYTF. In DNA, the CDR3 is TGTGCCACCAGCGAAAAATACGACTATGGCTACACCTTC.